The clone carrying this TCR beta chain was seen only once. This entry belongs to a study of blood T cell repertoires in COVID-19. The CDR3 has 13 amino acids. From germline, CDR1 is SGHAT and CDR2 FQNNGV. V was shortened by 4 bases and J by 3 bases, with 9 bases between the two germline ends. Assay used: immunoSEQ multiplex PCR; TCRdb lists only in-frame clones, some missing. The profile covers some 330,000 clones, with approximately 84% appearing a single time and about 4.2% taken by the ten largest. Cohort assignment relied on participant-reported clinical history. This chain joins TRBV11-2 and TRBJ1-1; D gene uncertain. The clonotype was recovered from a man aged 25-40 years who had recovered from COVID-19. The material sequenced was PBMCs or T cells enriched from blood (not recorded which). The DNA of the CDR3 is TGTGCCAGCAGCTCCGGAGAATACACTGAAGCTTTCTTT. Protein: CASSSGEYTEAFF.